This T cell receptor (beta chain) stems from a study of PD-1 blockade in classical Hodgkin lymphoma. This clone was observed once. Its antigen is unidentified. The time point is: newly diagnosed, previously untreated cHL patient sample. Purified CD4+ T cells were obtained from thawed PBMCs through magnetic negative selection. Comparison samples consisted of PBMCs from newly diagnosed, untreated classical Hodgkin lymphoma. Germline-derived CDR1 and CDR2 are ENHRY and SYGVKD. V shed 6 bases and J 2 bases; nucleotides not matched to a gene: 11. The CDR3 runs 16 residues. Study results and caveats: Lower baseline TCR diversity was reported for newly diagnosed patients than for healthy donors.

Generated by immunoSEQ multiplex PCR, the TCRdb table keeps only in-frame clones and is missing some. Of 20,000 to 25,000 clones in the sample, roughly 90% were seen once. The clonotype originates from a human donor with classical Hodgkin lymphoma. Sequenced input: CD4+ T cells from blood. The chain uses TRBV10-3 and TRBJ2-5; 8 bases line up with TRBD1. The CDR3 DNA reads as TGTGCCATCAGCGCATCCTCCAGACAGGGGCAAGAGACCCAGTACTTC. Protein: CAISASSRQGQETQYF.